The next 26 T cell receptor beta chains were all read from a single sample in a study of blood T cell repertoires in COVID-19. Some clones are missing from TCRdb's copy, which holds only in-frame ones; the method was immunoSEQ multiplex PCR. The table has fewer than 200,000 clones, 80% to 90% seen once. The sequenced sample was peripheral blood. These receptor sequences come from a man between 18 and 35 years old who had recovered from COVID-19.

The J gene is TRBJ2-7, the V gene TRBV6-5; 8 bases agree with TRBD2. V was pared by 6 bases and J by 3 bases, with 10 bases of the junction left unmatched. Germline V lookup: CDR1 MNHEY, CDR2 SVGAGI. The CDR3 is 15 residues long. CDR3 protein: CASSSSRGGNYEQYF. CDR3 DNA: TGTGCCAGCAGCTCCTCACGGGGGGGAAACTACGAGCAGTACTTC.

This chain joins TRBV19 and TRBJ2-5; 8 nucleotides line up with TRBD1. The CDR3 has 15 residues. Germline V gene lookup returns CDR1 LNHDA and CDR2 SQIVND (reference sequence). The V gene end was trimmed by 6 bases and the J gene end by 2 bases; junction bases not matched to a gene: 8. The CDR3 nucleotides read TGTGCCAGTAGAGGACCCGGGACAGGTCAAGAGACCCAGTACTTC. It codes for CASRGPGTGQETQYF.

The chain joins TRBV5-1 to TRBJ1-4, with 7 bases matching TRBD1. V lost 4 bases and J lost 4; bases outside the gene matches: 7. Germline CDR1 and CDR2: SGHRS and YFSETQ. This CDR3 has 15 residues. CDR3 DNA: TGCGCCAGCAGCCCGGGACAGAAACTTAATGAAAAACTGTTTTTT. Its translation is CASSPGQKLNEKLFF. The full variable domain, with the rest looked up from reference TRBV5-1 and TRBJ1-4, is KAGVTQTPRYLIKTRGQQVTLSCSPISGHRSVSWYQQTPGQGLQFLFEYFSETQRNKGNFPGRFSGRQFSNSRSEMNVSTLELGDSALYLCASSPGQKLNEKLFFGSGTQLSVL.

The CDR3 DNA follows: TGCAGCGTGTCGGACAGGGAGAGTTACACAGCTTTCTTT. This sequence encodes CSVSDRESYTAFF. The V gene is TRBV29-1, the J gene TRBJ1-1; TRBD1 aligns across 8 bases. The CDR3 sequence is 13 residues long. Germline V CDR1 and CDR2: SQVTM, ANQGSEA. J was trimmed by 10 bases and V by 6 bases; bases with no gene match: 13.

On this clone: One end of the junction does not line up with germline, which may come from a read error. This rearrangement joins TRBV6-5 to TRBJ1-2, with TRBD1 matching 8 bases. This CDR3 spans 15 amino acids. Germline V CDR1 and CDR2: MNHEY, SVGAGI. CDR3 nucleotides: TGTGCCAGCAGATATAAGGGACAGGCAAACTATGGCTACGCCTTC. Translation: CASRYKGQANYGYAF.

The rearrangement links TRBV4-3 to TRBJ2-2, with D maybe TRBD2 (6 bases). Germline V gene data show CDR1 as LGHNA and CDR2 as YSLEER. V was cut by 2 bases and J by 2 bases, with 12 bases left in between. CDR3 length: 16 amino acids. This chain's CDR3 is CASSQNPGVNTGELFF. The CDR3 DNA follows: TGCGCCAGCAGCCAAAACCCGGGAGTTAACACCGGGGAGCTGTTTTTT.

The J gene is TRBJ2-1, the V gene TRBV19; possible D gene TRBD1, 6 bases. The CDR3 is made up of 15 amino acids. The germline gives CDR1 LNHDA, CDR2 SQIVND (reference sequence). Deletions cut 3 bases from V and 7 bases from J, with 16 bases between. CDR3 nucleotide sequence: TGTGCCAGTAGTATGGGGCGGACAGTACGGAATGAGCAGTTCTTC. Protein product: CASSMGRTVRNEQFF.

The CDR3 bases are TGTGCCAGCAGTTTTGGACTAGTAAATGAGCAGTTCTTC. Its protein is CASSFGLVNEQFF. V usage is TRBV12-3 or TRBV12-4 and J usage is TRBJ2-1, with 7 positions matching TRBD2. The trim removed 3 bases at V and 7 bases at J, leaving 3 bases unmatched. CDR3 size: 13 residues.

The J gene is TRBJ2-7, the V gene TRBV9, with 7 bases that match TRBD2. The V and J ends lost 0 bases and 3 bases, in that order; junction bases with no gene match: 3. The CDR3 is made up of 14 amino acids. Germline-derived CDR1 and CDR2 are SGDLS and YYNGEE. CDR3 sequence reads: CASSVGRDYYEQYF. The CDR3 DNA is TGTGCCAGCAGCGTAGGGAGGGACTACTACGAGCAGTACTTC.

To note about this clone: One end of the junction varies from germline; a read error may be responsible. The chain employs TRBV9 and TRBJ1-5; D is unclear. Germline CDR1 SGDLS, CDR2 YYNGEE. CDR3 length: 15 residues. This CDR3 reads CASSVGAGSNEPQHF. In nucleotides, the CDR3 is TGTGCCAGCAGCGTAGGGGCTGGGTCCAATGAGCCCCAGCATTTT. The whole variable domain, filled in from reference TRBV9 and TRBJ1-5, reads DSGVTQTPKHLITATGQRVTLRCSPRSGDLSVYWYQQSLDQGLQFLIQYYNGEERAKGNILERFSAQQFPDLHSELNLSSLELGDSALYFCASSVGAGSNEPQHFGDGTRLSIL.

The rearrangement links TRBV7-9 to TRBJ1-2; 11 bases line up with TRBD1. With V trimmed by 4 bases and J by 10 bases, 14 bases remained unmatched. Germline values: CDR1 SEHNR, CDR2 FQNEAQ (reference sequence). This CDR3 spans 16 amino acids. The CDR3 loop reads CASSWDRGLLERDYTF. The CDR3 bases are TGTGCCAGCAGCTGGGACAGGGGGTTGTTGGAGCGGGACTACACCTTC.

V usage is TRBV19 and J usage is TRBJ1-5; perhaps TRBD1 as D (6 bases). The CDR3 spans 15 residues. Trimming pared 9 bases from V and 0 bases from J, leaving 15 bases between. Germline CDR1 reads LNHDA; CDR2 reads SQIVND (reference sequence). The chain's CDR3 is CASSERQDSNQPQHF. CDR3 nucleotides: TGTGCCAGCTCCGAGAGACAGGATAGCAATCAGCCCCAGCATTTT.

V gene TRBV5-4 combines with J gene TRBJ2-6, with TRBD2 matching over 7 bases. Trimming took 6 bases from V and 1 from J; bases not matched to a gene: 13. Per the germline V gene, CDR1 is SGHNT and CDR2 is YYREEE (reference sequence). CDR3 length: 18 residues. The CDR3 DNA sequence: TGTGCCAGCACCAGTGGGGGGGTCGCGAGGTCTGGGGCCAACGTCCTGACTTTC. Amino acids: CASTSGGVARSGANVLTF.

The chain joins TRBV5-6 to TRBJ1-5; no firm D call. Germline CDR1 SGHDT, CDR2 YYEEEE. CDR3 length: 15 residues. Trimming pared 4 bases from V and 0 bases from J, leaving 11 bases between. The CDR3 here is CASSRGRVSNQPQHF. Written as DNA, the CDR3 is TGTGCCAGCAGCAGAGGGAGGGTTAGCAATCAGCCCCAGCATTTT.

This chain connects TRBV28 to TRBJ2-4, with 15 bases matching TRBD2. CDR3 length equals 18 residues. The V segment lost 3 bases and the J segment 0 bases; nucleotides outside the gene matches: 3. Germline V CDR1 and CDR2: MDHEN, SYDVKM. The CDR3 region is CASSFGTSGRLAKNIQYF. CDR3 in DNA: TGTGCCAGCAGTTTCGGGACTAGCGGGAGGCTAGCCAAAAACATTCAGTACTTC.

The chain recombines TRBV28 with TRBJ1-1, with TRBD1 matching over 10 bases. This CDR3 contains 13 residues. Trimming at V came to 7 bases and at J to 6 bases, leaving 5 bases not matched to a gene. In germline, CDR1 is MDHEN, CDR2 SYDVKM. CDR3 sequence (DNA): TGTGCCAGCACGGACAGGGGGAAGGCTGAAGCTTTCTTT. Translation: CASTDRGKAEAFF.

This chain uses TRBV4-3 with TRBJ2-3; D gene unclear. The CDR3 totals 15 residues. Germline V gives CDR1 LGHNA, CDR2 YSLEER. Trimming took 0 bases from V and 0 from J, leaving 7 bases between them. CDR3 residues: CASSQDELSTDTQYF. CDR3 DNA: TGCGCCAGCAGCCAAGACGAACTTAGCACAGATACGCAGTATTTT.

The V call is TRBV28, the J call TRBJ1-2; 12 bases are shared with TRBD1. Looked up from germline, CDR1 is MDHEN and CDR2 is SYDVKM. This CDR3 has 18 residues. The trim removed 4 bases at V and 4 bases at J, leaving 13 bases unmatched. The CDR3, as DNA: TGTGCCAGCAGTTGGTTGGGATTGGGGACAGGGGGCAGCTATGGCTACACCTTC. This encodes CASSWLGLGTGGSYGYTF.

This clone was recorded only once. J is TRBJ2-5 and V is TRBV9, with 8 positions matching TRBD2. CDR1 SGDLS and CDR2 YYNGEE come from the germline V gene. This CDR3 has 13 amino acids. V shed 3 bases and J 5 bases; nucleotides not matched to a gene: 3. DNA of the CDR3: TGTGCCAGCAGCGGGGCGGGGGGCGAGACCCAGTACTTC. Amino acid sequence: CASSGAGGETQYF.

This clone was recorded only once. This chain connects TRBV6-6 to TRBJ1-1, with 7 positions matching TRBD1. V shed 4 bases and J 1 base; nucleotides not matched to a gene: 3. Germline-derived CDR1 and CDR2 are MNHNY and SVGAGI (reference sequence). There are 14 residues in the CDR3. The CDR3 sequence is CASSSRQGNTEAFF. The CDR3 nucleotides read TGTGCCAGCAGTTCCAGACAGGGGAACACTGAAGCTTTCTTT.

The count of this clone is one. The V gene is TRBV7-9, the J gene TRBJ2-2; the D is unclear. Trimming stripped 5 bases from V and 3 bases from J, with 7 bases between. The germline V gene has CDR1 SEHNR and CDR2 FQNEAQ (reference sequence). This CDR3 has 13 amino acids. Here the CDR3 DNA reads TGTGCCAGCAGCCTATTTCACACCGGGGAGCTGTTTTTT. This gives the protein CASSLFHTGELFF.

The rearrangement joins TRBV27 to TRBJ1-5; the D gene is possibly TRBD1 (5 bases). The germline V gene has CDR1 MNHEY and CDR2 SMNVEV (reference sequence). This CDR3 has 13 amino acids. The V end lost 6 bases, the J end lost 3 bases, and 9 bases lay between the germline ends. The CDR3 loop is CASSLGDNQPQHF. The CDR3 DNA reads TGTGCCAGCAGCCTAGGGGACAATCAGCCCCAGCATTTT.

The chain has TRBV11-2 and TRBJ2-7; unclear D gene. The CDR3 has 13 residues. With 1 base removed from V and 3 bases from J, the gap between germline ends came to 7 bases. From germline, CDR1 is SGHAT and CDR2 FQNNGV. The CDR3 DNA sequence: TGTGCCAGCAGCTTAGGCCTCGGCTACGAGCAGTACTTC. Translated: CASSLGLGYEQYF.

V gene TRBV19 combines with J gene TRBJ1-6; maybe TRBD1 (5 bases). V lost 5 bases to trimming and J lost 6 bases, with 11 bases between them. The CDR3 extends over 14 amino acids. Germline CDR1 is LNHDA and CDR2 is SQIVND (reference sequence). CDR3 in amino acids: CASSGGDLNSPLHF. CDR3 nucleotides: TGTGCCAGTAGTGGGGGGGATCTTAATTCACCCCTCCACTTT.

This sequence joins TRBV6-5 and TRBJ2-7; TRBD2 is a possible D gene (5 bases). V dropped 7 bases and J dropped 5 bases, with 18 bases sitting between them. The germline V gene has CDR1 MNHEY and CDR2 SVGAGI. The CDR3 loop spans 14 amino acids. Here the CDR3 reads CASTVRGGADEQYF. Here the CDR3 DNA reads TGTGCCAGCACCGTCCGTGGAGGCGCGGACGAGCAGTACTTC.

The genes are TRBV6-5 and TRBJ1-1, with a possible D match to TRBD1 (5 bases). CDR3 length: 11 residues. Trimming took 4 bases from V and 10 from J, leaving 10 bases between them. The germline CDR1 and CDR2 sequences are MNHEY and SVGAGI. CDR3 sequence reads: CASSSGYRAFF. DNA of the CDR3: TGTGCCAGCAGTTCAGGGTATAGAGCTTTCTTT.